One and the same sample provided the 32 T cell receptor beta chains below, sequenced in a study of somatic mutations in cytotoxic T cells in rheumatoid arthritis. The method was immunoSEQ multiplex PCR; TCRdb's version includes in-frame clones alone and lacks a portion of them. Of roughly 15,000 clones listed, approximately 80% are singletons. Sequenced material: CD8+ T cells sorted from blood. The receptor source for this set is an adult with rheumatoid arthritis.

The genes are TRBV19 and TRBJ2-7; D is tentatively TRBD1 or TRBD2 (5 bases each). CDR1 is LNHDA and CDR2 is SQIVND in the germline V gene (reference sequence). CDR3 length equals 16 residues. V lost 3 bases and J 0 bases, leaving 15 bases between the germline ends. This CDR3 reads CASSISPGRSSYEQYF. CDR3 DNA: TGTGCCAGTAGTATCTCTCCGGGACGAAGCTCCTACGAGCAGTACTTC.

V usage is TRBV27 and J usage is TRBJ1-1; D is ambiguous. V gave up 1 base and J gave up 3 bases, with 15 bases separating them. The CDR3 length is 16 residues. Germline CDR1 MNHEY, CDR2 SMNVEV (reference sequence). CDR3 protein: CASSLFLELFDTEAFF. In DNA, the CDR3 is TGTGCCAGCAGTTTATTTTTGGAGCTGTTTGACACTGAAGCTTTCTTT.

The chain uses TRBV11-2 and TRBJ1-5; no clear D. The CDR3 sequence is 15 residues long. Germline CDR1 and CDR2: SGHAT and FQNNGV. Trimming removed 5 bases from V and 7 bases from J, with 18 bases in between. CDR3 residues: CASSRTPDESQPQHF. In nucleotides, the CDR3 is TGTGCCAGCAGCCGTACACCCGATGAATCCCAGCCCCAGCATTTT.

The rearrangement links TRBV6-1 to TRBJ2-7; perhaps TRBD2 as D (5 bases). Germline V CDR1 and CDR2: MNHNS, SASEGT. The CDR3 spans 13 residues. The germline V and J ends were trimmed by 1 base and 4 bases, with 8 bases remaining between them. The CDR3 nucleotides are TGTGCCAGCAGTGAAGATGAGGGTTACGAGCAGTACTTC. Amino acid sequence: CASSEDEGYEQYF.

This clone has just one count. This chain connects TRBV19 to TRBJ2-2; D is unresolved. This CDR3 is 13 amino acids long. Germline assignment: CDR1 LNHDA and CDR2 SQIVND (reference sequence). Trimming shortened V by 9 bases and J by 2 bases, and 10 bases separated the two germline ends. The CDR3 region is CASLFRNTGELFF. The CDR3 coding sequence is TGTGCCAGCCTATTCCGTAACACCGGGGAGCTGTTTTTT.

This chain joins TRBV11-3 and TRBJ2-3; tentative D call: TRBD1 (5 bases). CDR1 is SGHNT, CDR2 YENEEA, per germline. V shed 7 bases and J shed 1 base, with 15 bases lying between them. The length of the CDR3 is 15 residues. The CDR3 sequence: CASTHYQGGTDTQYF. CDR3 sequence (DNA): TGTGCCAGCACCCACTACCAGGGTGGCACAGATACGCAGTATTTT.

The chain uses TRBV7-6 and TRBJ1-5; TRBD1 might be the D (6 bases). The CDR3 runs 16 residues. Trimming pared 1 base from V and 0 bases from J, leaving 10 bases between. Germline-derived CDR1 and CDR2 are SGHVS and FNYEAQ. This CDR3 is CASSLGTDHSNQPQHF. CDR3 DNA: TGTGCCAGCAGCTTAGGGACAGACCATAGCAATCAGCCCCAGCATTTT.

The gene calls are TRBV5-4 and TRBJ2-7; perhaps D is TRBD1 or TRBD2 (6 bases each). With 4 bases removed from V and 7 bases from J, the gap between germline ends came to 18 bases. Germline V gene data show CDR1 as SGHNT and CDR2 as YYREEE (reference sequence). This CDR3 spans 14 amino acids. The CDR3 spells CASSPGWGAMEQYF. DNA for the CDR3: TGTGCCAGCAGCCCCGGTTGGGGGGCTATGGAGCAGTACTTC. Full variable domain (missing parts from reference TRBV5-4 and TRBJ2-7): ETGVTQSPTHLIKTRGQQVTLRCSSQSGHNTVSWYQQALGQGPQFIFQYYREEENGRGNFPPRFSGLQFPNYSSELNVNALELDDSALYLCASSPGWGAMEQYFGPGTRLTVT.

The chain links TRBV7-2 to TRBJ2-7, with D perhaps TRBD2 (6 bases). V lost 1 base, J lost 3 bases, and 16 bases lay in between. CDR3 length equals 16 residues. Germline V gives CDR1 SGHTA, CDR2 FQGNSA. This CDR3 is CASSLDRGLTVYEQYF. CDR3 sequence (DNA): TGTGCCAGCAGCTTAGACCGGGGACTTACGGTCTACGAGCAGTACTTC.

There are a few counts of this clone. The CDR3, as DNA: TGTGCCAGCAGTTCAGGGAACGAGCAGTACTTC. Protein sequence: CASSSGNEQYF. The V and J genes are TRBV25-1 and TRBJ2-7; D might be TRBD1 (5 bases). V lost 5 bases, J lost 5 bases, and 7 bases lay in between. The CDR3 sequence is 11 residues long. Looked up from germline, CDR1 is MGHDK and CDR2 is SYGVNS.

The DNA of the CDR3 is TGTGCCAGCAGTTACTCGATGGGGCGCACTAATGAAAAACTGTTTTTT. Translated: CASSYSMGRTNEKLFF. The V and J genes are TRBV6-5 and TRBJ1-4; D perhaps matches TRBD1 (5 bases). CDR3 length: 16 amino acids. Germline CDR1 reads MNHEY; CDR2 reads SVGAGI. The V end lost 0 bases, the J end lost 2 bases, and 10 bases lay between the germline ends.

This clone has just one count. V gene TRBV6-1 combines with J gene TRBJ2-7; D may be TRBD2 (6 bases). CDR1 is MNHNS, CDR2 SASEGT, per germline. V dropped 1 base and J dropped 3 bases, with 16 bases sitting between them. The CDR3 is 16 residues long. The CDR3 sequence is CASSEGYSGGIYEQYF. In DNA form, the CDR3 reads TGTGCCAGCAGTGAAGGGTATAGCGGAGGGATCTACGAGCAGTACTTC.

This sequence joins TRBV5-1 and TRBJ2-7, with D unresolved. CDR1 is SGHRS, CDR2 YFSETQ, per germline. The V end lost 4 bases, the J end lost 0 bases, and 8 bases lay between the germline ends. The CDR3 has 13 residues. The CDR3 region is CASSPIGSYEQYF. The CDR3 DNA follows: TGCGCCAGCAGCCCCATAGGCTCCTACGAGCAGTACTTC.

The chain is built from TRBV7-7 and TRBJ2-1; 8 nucleotides match TRBD2. The ends lost 2 bases at V and 4 bases at J; junction bases unmatched: 4. Germline CDR1 is SSHAT and CDR2 is FNYEAQ (reference sequence). There are 15 residues in the CDR3. The CDR3 nucleotides read TGTGCCAGCAGCTTATATACTAGCGGATACAATGAGCAGTTCTTC. This sequence encodes CASSLYTSGYNEQFF.

The V gene is TRBV6-1, the J gene TRBJ1-2; TRBD1 might be the D (6 bases). Trimming cost V 10 bases and J 6 bases, with 18 bases left between them. The CDR3 is 13 amino acids. The germline CDR1 and CDR2 sequences are MNHNS and SASEGT. In DNA, the CDR3 is TGTGCCATGCGGGACACCCCAGGGGATGGCTACACCTTC. It translates to CAMRDTPGDGYTF.

This sequence joins TRBV27 and TRBJ2-6, with no clear D. V was pared by 3 bases and J by 4 bases, with 4 bases between. This CDR3 is built from 13 residues. Germline V gene data show CDR1 as MNHEY and CDR2 as SMNVEV (reference sequence). The CDR3 nucleotides read TGTGCCAGCAGTTTGCGCGGGGCCAACGTCCTGACTTTC. This codes for CASSLRGANVLTF.

The rearrangement joins TRBV15 to TRBJ2-1; D uncertain. CDR3 length: 14 residues. CDR1 and CDR2 from the germline V gene are LNHNV and YYDKDF (reference sequence). The V gene lost 1 base and the J gene lost 1 base, with 5 bases spanning the gap. In nucleotides, the CDR3 is TGTGCCACCAGCAGAGTGGGATCCTACAATGAGCAGTTCTTC. It translates to CATSRVGSYNEQFF.

The genes are TRBV7-2 and TRBJ2-1; D is ambiguous. Germline-derived CDR1 and CDR2 are SGHTA and FQGNSA. The germline V and J ends were trimmed by 1 base and 0 bases, with 10 bases remaining between them. The CDR3 has 16 residues. CDR3 loop: CASSLDQSSSYNEQFF. DNA of the CDR3: TGTGCCAGCAGCTTAGACCAGTCTAGCTCCTACAATGAGCAGTTCTTC.

The chain employs TRBV30 and TRBJ2-7; tentative D call: TRBD2 (6 bases). The CDR3 has 13 amino acids. V was shortened by 2 bases and J by 0 bases, with 8 bases between the two germline ends. Germline V gene sequence: CDR1 GTSNPN, CDR2 SVGIG (reference sequence). CDR3: CAWSSGSSYEQYF. The CDR3 region has the DNA TGTGCCTGGAGTAGCGGGTCCTCCTACGAGCAGTACTTC.

This clone appeared a single time. This chain joins TRBV7-9 and TRBJ1-1; tentative D call: TRBD1 (5 bases). From germline, CDR1 is SEHNR and CDR2 FQNEAQ (reference sequence). The CDR3 consists of 13 residues. V was shortened by 7 bases and J by 1 base, with 10 bases between the two germline ends. The CDR3 DNA sequence: TGTGCCAGCACGGGGGGACGGAACACTGAAGCTTTCTTT. Its protein product is CASTGGRNTEAFF.

The chain combines TRBV2 with TRBJ2-1; 7 nucleotides agree with TRBD2. Germline V gene sequence: CDR1 SNHLY, CDR2 FYNNEI. Trimming took 10 bases from V and 9 from J; bases not matched to a gene: 15. The CDR3 contains 14 residues. CDR3 in DNA: TGTGCCACCGAGCTGGCGGGAGTTGCTGGTGAGCAGTTCTTC. Its translation: CATELAGVAGEQFF.

This rearrangement joins TRBV4-2 to TRBJ1-6, with a weak D call TRBD1 (5 bases). Germline values: CDR1 LGHNA, CDR2 YNFKEQ. The CDR3 is 16 residues long. V dropped 4 bases and J dropped 9 bases, with 19 bases sitting between them. The CDR3 region has the DNA TGTGCCAGCAGCCCCCGGGACCGACCCGTAAGTTCACCCCTCCACTTT. Amino acid sequence: CASSPRDRPVSSPLHF.

The chain carries TRBV6-5 and TRBJ1-6; no clear D. The V and J ends lost 7 bases and 11 bases respectively, with 15 bases between them. Germline V CDR1 and CDR2: MNHEY, SVGAGI. This CDR3 comprises 13 residues. For the CDR3, the DNA is TGTGCCAGCACCCCAGCGGATATGGCACCCCTCCACTTT. This translates into CASTPADMAPLHF.

The chain combines TRBV28 with TRBJ1-4; TRBD1 is a possible D gene (5 bases). CDR1 is MDHEN, CDR2 SYDVKM, per germline. The ends were cut back, 8 bases at V and 4 bases at J, with 17 bases in the middle. The CDR3 runs to 15 residues. The CDR3 DNA reads TGTGCCAGCCGCAAGGGGTTAGTGATTAATGAAAAACTGTTTTTT. Its protein is CASRKGLVINEKLFF.

The chain is built from TRBV10-3 and TRBJ1-4, with 9 bases aligning to TRBD1. In germline, CDR1 is ENHRY, CDR2 SYGVKD. This CDR3 has 15 residues. The trim removed 2 bases at V and 10 bases at J, leaving 8 bases unmatched. The DNA of the CDR3 is TGTGCCATCAGTGAGACGGACAGGGGAAAGCGAAAACTGTTTTTT. Translated: CAISETDRGKRKLFF.

The chain is built from TRBV7-6 and TRBJ2-3, with no clear D. In germline, CDR1 is SGHVS, CDR2 FNYEAQ. V lost 1 base and J 0 bases, leaving 14 bases between the germline ends. CDR3 size: 17 residues. The CDR3 DNA reads as TGTGCCAGCAGCTTAGTCAAGAATTGGGCTAGCACAGATACGCAGTATTTT. Its protein is CASSLVKNWASTDTQYF.

The CDR3 reads CASSQTRTGRTEAFF. CDR3 sequence (DNA): TGTGCCAGCAGCCAAACTAGGACAGGGAGGACTGAAGCTTTCTTT. The chain employs TRBV4-2 and TRBJ1-1; 8 bases are a match to TRBD1. Germline trimming cut 2 bases from V and 5 bases from J; bases unmatched to any gene: 7. CDR1 and CDR2 from the germline V gene are LGHNA and YNFKEQ. The length of the CDR3 is 15 residues.

The V call is TRBV11-2, the J call TRBJ2-1; no definite D call. Trimming stripped 3 bases from V and 8 bases from J, with 8 bases between. Germline V gene lookup returns CDR1 SGHAT and CDR2 FQNNGV. The CDR3 spans 12 residues. The CDR3 is CASSFLEDEQFF. The CDR3 region has the DNA TGTGCCAGCAGCTTTTTGGAAGATGAGCAGTTCTTC.

The chain recombines TRBV15 with TRBJ1-1; D is unclear. Trimming took off 0 bases at V and 0 bases at J, with 11 bases between the two ends. Germline CDR1 LNHNV, CDR2 YYDKDF (reference sequence). The CDR3 covers 16 residues. The CDR3 DNA reads as TGTGCCACCAGCAGAGATAAAAACGGGTTGAACACTGAAGCTTTCTTT. Residues: CATSRDKNGLNTEAFF.

CDR3 sequence: CASGYGQHELEFF. As DNA, the CDR3 is TGTGCTAGTGGTTACGGACAGCACGAACTGGAGTTCTTC. The rearrangement links TRBV12-5 to TRBJ2-1; the D gene is possibly TRBD1 (6 bases). CDR3 length equals 13 residues. V was cut by 4 bases and J by 14 bases, with 18 bases left in between. Germline CDR1 LGHNT, CDR2 FRNRAP.

The chain couples TRBV14 to TRBJ2-1; D remains unclear. Germline CDR1 SGHDN, CDR2 FVKESK. V lost 4 bases and J lost 4, with 8 bases in between. The CDR3 sequence is 13 residues long. The CDR3 region is CASSRVTYNEQFF. CDR3 coding DNA: TGTGCCAGCAGCCGTGTAACGTACAATGAGCAGTTCTTC.

V and J are TRBV5-1 and TRBJ1-2; D is undetermined. This CDR3 has 15 amino acids. Trimming stripped 2 bases from V and 2 bases from J, with 13 bases between. Germline CDR1 and CDR2: SGHRS and YFSETQ. CDR3 coding DNA: TGCGCCAGCAGCTTCTTACGGGCACCAAACTATGGCTACACCTTC. It codes for CASSFLRAPNYGYTF.